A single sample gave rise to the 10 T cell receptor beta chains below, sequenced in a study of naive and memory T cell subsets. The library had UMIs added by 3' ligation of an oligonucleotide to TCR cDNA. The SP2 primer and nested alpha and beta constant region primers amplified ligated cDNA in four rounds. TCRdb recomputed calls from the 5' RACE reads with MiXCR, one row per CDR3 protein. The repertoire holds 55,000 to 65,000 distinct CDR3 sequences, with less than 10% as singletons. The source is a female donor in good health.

CDR3 loop: CASSGGSSYNEQFF. As DNA, the CDR3 is TGTGCCAGCAGCGGCGGGAGCTCCTACAATGAGCAGTTCTTC. This chain joins TRBV2 and TRBJ2-1; 7 nucleotides agree with TRBD2. Germline V gene lookup returns CDR1 SNHLY and CDR2 FYNNEI. The CDR3 contains 14 residues. Trimming removed 6 bases from V and 0 bases from J; junction bases left unmatched: 2.

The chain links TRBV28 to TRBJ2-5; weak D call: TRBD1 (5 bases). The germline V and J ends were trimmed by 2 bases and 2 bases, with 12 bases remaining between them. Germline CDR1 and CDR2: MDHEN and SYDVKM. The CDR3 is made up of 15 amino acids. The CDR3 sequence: CASSLLDSYQETQYF. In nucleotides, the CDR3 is TGTGCCAGCAGTTTACTAGACAGTTATCAAGAGACCCAGTACTTC.

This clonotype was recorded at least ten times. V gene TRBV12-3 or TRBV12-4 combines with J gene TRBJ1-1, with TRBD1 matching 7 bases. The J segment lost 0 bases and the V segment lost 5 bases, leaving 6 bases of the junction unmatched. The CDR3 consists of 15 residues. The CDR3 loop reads CASSPKGQMNTEAFF. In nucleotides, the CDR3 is TGTGCCAGCAGTCCAAAGGGACAGATGAACACTGAAGCTTTCTTT.

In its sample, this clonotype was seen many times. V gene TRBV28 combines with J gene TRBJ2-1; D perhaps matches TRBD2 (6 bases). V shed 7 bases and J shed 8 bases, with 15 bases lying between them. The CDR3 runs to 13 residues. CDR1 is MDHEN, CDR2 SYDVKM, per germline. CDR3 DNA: TGTGCCAGCAATCGCCCTAGCGTCCATGAGCAGTTCTTC. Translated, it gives CASNRPSVHEQFF.

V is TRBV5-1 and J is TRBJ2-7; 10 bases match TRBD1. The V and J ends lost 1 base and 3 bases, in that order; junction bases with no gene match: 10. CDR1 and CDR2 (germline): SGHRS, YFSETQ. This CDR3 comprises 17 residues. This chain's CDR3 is CASSLYLSGTGVYEQYF. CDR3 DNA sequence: TGCGCCAGCAGCTTGTATTTGTCCGGGACAGGGGTCTACGAGCAGTACTTC.

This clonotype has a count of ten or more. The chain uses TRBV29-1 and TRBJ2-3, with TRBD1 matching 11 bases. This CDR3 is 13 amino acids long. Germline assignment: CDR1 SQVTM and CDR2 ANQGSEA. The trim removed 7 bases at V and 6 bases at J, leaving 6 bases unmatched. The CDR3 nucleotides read TGCAGCGGCGGGACAGGGGGAACTGATACGCAGTATTTT. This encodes CSGGTGGTDTQYF.

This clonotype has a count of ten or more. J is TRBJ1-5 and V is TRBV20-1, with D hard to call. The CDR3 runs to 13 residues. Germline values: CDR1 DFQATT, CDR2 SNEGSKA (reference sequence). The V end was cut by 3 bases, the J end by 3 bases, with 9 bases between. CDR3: CSARRQNNQPQHF. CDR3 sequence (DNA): TGCAGTGCTAGGCGGCAGAACAATCAGCCCCAGCATTTT.

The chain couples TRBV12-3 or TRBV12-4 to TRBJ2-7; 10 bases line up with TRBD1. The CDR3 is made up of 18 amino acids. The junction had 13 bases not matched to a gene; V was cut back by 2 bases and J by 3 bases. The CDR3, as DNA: TGTGCCAGCAGTTTATCCCGAAGGGACAGGGGTTTGCGCTACGAGCAGTACTTC. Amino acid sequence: CASSLSRRDRGLRYEQYF.

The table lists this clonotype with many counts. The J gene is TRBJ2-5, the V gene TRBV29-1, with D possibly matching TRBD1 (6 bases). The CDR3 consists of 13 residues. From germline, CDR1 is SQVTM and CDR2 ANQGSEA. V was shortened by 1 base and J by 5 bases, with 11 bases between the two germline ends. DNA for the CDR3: TGCAGCGTTGAAGTGGTAGGGGGTGAGACCCAGTACTTC. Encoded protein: CSVEVVGGETQYF.

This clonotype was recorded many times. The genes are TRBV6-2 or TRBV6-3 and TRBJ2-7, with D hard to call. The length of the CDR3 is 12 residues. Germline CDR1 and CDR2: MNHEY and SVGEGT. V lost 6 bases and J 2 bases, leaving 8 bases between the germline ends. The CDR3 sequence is CASSLTPYEQYF. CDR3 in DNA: TGTGCCAGCAGCCTCACCCCCTACGAGCAGTACTTC.